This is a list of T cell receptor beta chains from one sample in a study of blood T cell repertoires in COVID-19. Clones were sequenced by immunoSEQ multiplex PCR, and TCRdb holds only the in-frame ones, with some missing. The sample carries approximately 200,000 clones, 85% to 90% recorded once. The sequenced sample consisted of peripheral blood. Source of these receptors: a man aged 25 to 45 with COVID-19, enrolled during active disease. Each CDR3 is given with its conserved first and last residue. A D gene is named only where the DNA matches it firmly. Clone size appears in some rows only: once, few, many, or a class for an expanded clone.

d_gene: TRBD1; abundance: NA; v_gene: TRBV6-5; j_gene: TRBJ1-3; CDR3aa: CASTDREVRDF; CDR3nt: TGTGCCAGCACAGACAGGGAAGTAAGGGACTTT
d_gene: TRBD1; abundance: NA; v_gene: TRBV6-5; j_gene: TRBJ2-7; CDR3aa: CATLPQQGAYEQYF; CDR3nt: TGTGCCACCCTACCCCAACAGGGGGCGTACGAGCAGTACTTC
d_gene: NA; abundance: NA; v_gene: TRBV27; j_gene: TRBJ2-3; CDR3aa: CASSLGGAGLGADTQYF; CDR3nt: TGTGCCAGCAGTTTAGGGGGCGCAGGTCTGGGCGCAGATACGCAGTATTTT
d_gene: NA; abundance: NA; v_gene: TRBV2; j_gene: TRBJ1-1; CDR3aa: CASRKSGREKAFF; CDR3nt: TGTGCCAGCAGGAAGTCCGGACGGGAGAAAGCTTTCTTT
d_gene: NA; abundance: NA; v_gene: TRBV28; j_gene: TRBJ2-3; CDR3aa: CASSIFEGGAGLTDTQYF; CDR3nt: TGTGCCAGCAGTATCTTCGAGGGAGGAGCGGGTCTTACGGATACGCAGTATTTT
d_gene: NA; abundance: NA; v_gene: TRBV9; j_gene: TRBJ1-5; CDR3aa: CASSAQGYSNQPQHF; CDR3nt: TGTGCCAGCAGCGCCCAGGGGTATAGCAATCAGCCCCAGCATTTT
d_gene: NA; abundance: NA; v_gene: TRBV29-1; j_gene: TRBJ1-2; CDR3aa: CSVSGQNYGYTF; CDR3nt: TGCAGCGTTTCGGGTCAGAACTATGGCTACACCTTC
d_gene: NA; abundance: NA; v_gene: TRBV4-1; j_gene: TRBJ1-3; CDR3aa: CASSQEASISGNTIYF; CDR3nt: TGCGCCAGCAGCCAAGAAGCCTCGATCTCTGGAAACACCATATATTTT
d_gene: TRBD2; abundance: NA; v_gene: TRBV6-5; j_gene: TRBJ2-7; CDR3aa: CASTSGGGIRYF; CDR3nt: TGTGCCAGCACCTCAGGCGGGGGTATCAGGTACTTC
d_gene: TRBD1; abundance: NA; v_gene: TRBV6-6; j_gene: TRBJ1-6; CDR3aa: CASSWTGDNSPLHF; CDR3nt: TGTGCCAGCAGCTGGACAGGGGATAATTCACCCCTCCACTTT
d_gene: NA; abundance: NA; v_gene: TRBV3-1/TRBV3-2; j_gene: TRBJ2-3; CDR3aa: CASSQDHTDTQYF; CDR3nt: TGTGCCAGCAGCCAAGACCACACAGATACGCAGTATTTT
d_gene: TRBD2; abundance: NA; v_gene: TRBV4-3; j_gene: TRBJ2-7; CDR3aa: CASSQELLAGEEYEQYF; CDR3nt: TGCGCCAGCAGCCAAGAGTTACTAGCGGGAGAGGAATACGAGCAGTACTTC
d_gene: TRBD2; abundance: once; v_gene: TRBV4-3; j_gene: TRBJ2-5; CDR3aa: CASSRGLAVQETQYF; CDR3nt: TGCGCCAGCAGCCGGGGACTAGCGGTCCAAGAGACCCAGTACTTC
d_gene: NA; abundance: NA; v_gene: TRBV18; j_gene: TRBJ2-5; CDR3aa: CASSPPAGYQETQYF; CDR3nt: TGTGCCAGCTCACCCCCCGCAGGGTACCAAGAGACCCAGTACTTC
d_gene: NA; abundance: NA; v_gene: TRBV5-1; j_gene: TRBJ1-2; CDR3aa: CASSSAKSGARDGYTF; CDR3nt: TGCGCCAGCAGCTCTGCTAAATCAGGGGCGCGGGATGGCTACACCTTC
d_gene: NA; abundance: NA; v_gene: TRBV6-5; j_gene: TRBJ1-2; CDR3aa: CASSYSGSSNYGYTF; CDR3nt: TGTGCCAGCAGTTACTCGGGCAGCTCTAACTATGGCTACACCTTC
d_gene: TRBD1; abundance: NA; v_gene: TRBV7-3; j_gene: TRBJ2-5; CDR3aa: CASSSGTGNTQYF; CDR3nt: TGTGCCAGCAGTTCCGGGACAGGGAATACCCAGTACTTC
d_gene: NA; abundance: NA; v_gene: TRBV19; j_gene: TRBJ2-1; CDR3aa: CASSSQLGGSYNEQFF; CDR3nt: TGTGCCAGTAGTTCTCAACTAGGCGGCTCCTACAATGAGCAGTTCTTC
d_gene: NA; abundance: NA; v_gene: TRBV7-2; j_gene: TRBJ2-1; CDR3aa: CASRTATYNEQFF; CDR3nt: TGTGCCAGCAGGACAGCGACCTACAATGAGCAGTTCTTC
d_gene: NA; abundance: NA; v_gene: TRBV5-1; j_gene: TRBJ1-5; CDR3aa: CASSLTGEGNQPQHF; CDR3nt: TGCGCCAGCAGCTTGACAGGAGAGGGCAATCAGCCCCAGCATTTT
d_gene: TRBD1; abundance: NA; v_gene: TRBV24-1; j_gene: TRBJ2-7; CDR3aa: CAAGPGQGYEQYF; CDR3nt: TGTGCCGCCGGACCGGGACAGGGCTACGAGCAGTACTTC
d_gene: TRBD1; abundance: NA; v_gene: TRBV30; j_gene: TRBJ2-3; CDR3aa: CAWARGQGPTDTQYF; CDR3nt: TGTGCCTGGGCCCGGGGACAGGGGCCCACAGATACGCAGTATTTT
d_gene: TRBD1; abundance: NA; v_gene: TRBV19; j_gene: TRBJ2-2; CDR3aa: CASKPGTANTGELFF; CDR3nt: TGTGCCAGCAAGCCCGGGACAGCGAACACCGGGGAGCTGTTTTTT
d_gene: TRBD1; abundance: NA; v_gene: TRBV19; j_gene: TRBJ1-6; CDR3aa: CASSYTGTGGRSPLHF; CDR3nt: TGTGCCAGTTCTTACACCGGGACAGGGGGGAGATCACCCCTCCACTTT
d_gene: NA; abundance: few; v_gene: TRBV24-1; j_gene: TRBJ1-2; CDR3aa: CATSQGNYGYTF; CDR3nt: TGTGCCACCTCACAGGGAAACTATGGCTACACCTTC
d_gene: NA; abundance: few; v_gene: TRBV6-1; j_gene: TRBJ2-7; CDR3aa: CASSEWSGREQYF; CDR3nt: TGTGCCAGCAGTGAATGGTCCGGTCGGGAGCAGTACTTC
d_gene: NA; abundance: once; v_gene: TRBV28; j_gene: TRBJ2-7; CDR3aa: CASSPGSVVGEQYF; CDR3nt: TGTGCCAGCAGTCCGGGATCCGTCGTAGGGGAGCAGTACTTC
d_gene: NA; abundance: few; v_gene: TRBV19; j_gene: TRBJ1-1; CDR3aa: CASSRGAGFSEAFF; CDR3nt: TGTGCCAGTAGTCGTGGCGCAGGGTTTTCTGAAGCTTTCTTT
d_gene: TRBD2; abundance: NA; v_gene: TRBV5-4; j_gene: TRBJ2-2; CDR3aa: CASSSLTSGVTGELFF; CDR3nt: TGTGCCAGCAGCTCCCTGACTAGCGGTGTCACCGGGGAGCTGTTTTTT
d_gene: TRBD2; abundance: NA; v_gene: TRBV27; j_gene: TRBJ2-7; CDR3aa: CASSRGGVGEQYF; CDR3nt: TGTGCCAGCAGCCGTGGGGGGGTAGGTGAGCAGTACTTC
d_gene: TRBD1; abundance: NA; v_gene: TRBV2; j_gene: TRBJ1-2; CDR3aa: CASSEKGTGGNGYTF; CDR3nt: TGTGCCAGCAGTGAGAAGGGGACAGGGGGCAATGGCTACACCTTC
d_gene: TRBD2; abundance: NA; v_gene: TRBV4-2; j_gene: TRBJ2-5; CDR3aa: CASSQGSGDQETQYF; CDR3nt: TGTGCCAGCAGCCAAGGTAGCGGGGACCAAGAGACCCAGTACTTC
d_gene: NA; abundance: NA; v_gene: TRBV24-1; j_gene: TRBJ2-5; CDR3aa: CATSAGWGETQYF; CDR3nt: TGTGCCACCAGCGCGGGTTGGGGAGAGACCCAGTACTTC
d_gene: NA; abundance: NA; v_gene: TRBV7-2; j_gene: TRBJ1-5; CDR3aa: CASSLDLGGFNQPQHF; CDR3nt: TGTGCCAGCAGCTTAGACCTCGGGGGGTTCAATCAGCCCCAGCATTTT
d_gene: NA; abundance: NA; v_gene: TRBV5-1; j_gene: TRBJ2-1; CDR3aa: CASSLRLGGEVGEQFF; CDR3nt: TGCGCCAGCAGCTTGCGCTTAGGAGGTGAGGTGGGTGAGCAGTTCTTC
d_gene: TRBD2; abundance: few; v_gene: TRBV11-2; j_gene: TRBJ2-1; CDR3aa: CASSLDLKAGVSYNEQFF; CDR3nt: TGTGCCAGCAGCTTAGATCTCAAGGCGGGGGTCTCCTACAATGAGCAGTTCTTC
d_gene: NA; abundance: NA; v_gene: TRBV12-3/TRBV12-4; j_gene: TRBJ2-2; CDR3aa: CASSLLGQKLFF; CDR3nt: TGTGCCAGCAGTTTACTGGGCCAAAAGCTGTTTTTT
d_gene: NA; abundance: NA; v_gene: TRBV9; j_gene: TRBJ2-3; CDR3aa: CASSVAGLRKGSDTQYF; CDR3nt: TGTGCCAGCAGCGTAGCGGGACTCAGGAAGGGTTCAGATACGCAGTATTTT
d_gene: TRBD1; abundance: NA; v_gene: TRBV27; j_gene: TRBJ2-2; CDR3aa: CASSLGTGMNTGELFF; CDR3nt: TGTGCCAGCAGTCTGGGGACAGGAATGAACACCGGGGAGCTGTTTTTT
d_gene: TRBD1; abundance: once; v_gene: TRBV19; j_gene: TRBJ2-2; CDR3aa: CASSARDRGRAGELFF; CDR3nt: TGTGCCAGTAGTGCCCGGGACAGGGGGCGGGCCGGGGAGCTGTTTTTT
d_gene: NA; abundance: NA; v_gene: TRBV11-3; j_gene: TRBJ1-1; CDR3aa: CASSLPGQNTEAFF; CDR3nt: TGTGCCAGCAGCTTACCGGGACAGAACACTGAAGCTTTCTTT
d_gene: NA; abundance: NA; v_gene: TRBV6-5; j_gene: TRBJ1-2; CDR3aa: CASRSWTAGGYTF; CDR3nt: TGTGCCAGCAGGTCCTGGACAGCCGGTGGCTACACCTTC
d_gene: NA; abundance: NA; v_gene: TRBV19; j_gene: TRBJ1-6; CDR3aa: CASSHSTVVDNSPLHF; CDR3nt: TGTGCCAGTAGCCACTCGACAGTGGTGGATAATTCACCCCTCCACTTT
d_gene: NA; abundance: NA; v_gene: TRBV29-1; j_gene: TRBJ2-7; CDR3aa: CSVAGRGAYEQYF; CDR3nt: TGCAGCGTTGCAGGCAGGGGGGCCTACGAGCAGTACTTC
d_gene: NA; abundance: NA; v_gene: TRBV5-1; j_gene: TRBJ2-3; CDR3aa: CASSLSWVSGADTQYF; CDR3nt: TGCGCCAGCAGCTTGTCGTGGGTTTCGGGAGCAGATACGCAGTATTTT
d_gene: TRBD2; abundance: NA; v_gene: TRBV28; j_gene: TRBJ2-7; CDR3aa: CASSLGGSGYEQYF; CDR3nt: TGTGCCAGCAGTTTGGGGGGGAGTGGTTACGAGCAGTACTTC
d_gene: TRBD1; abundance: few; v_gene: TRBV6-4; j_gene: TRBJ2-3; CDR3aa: CASSDSQGADTQYF; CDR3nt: TGTGCCAGCAGTGACTCGCAGGGGGCAGATACGCAGTATTTT
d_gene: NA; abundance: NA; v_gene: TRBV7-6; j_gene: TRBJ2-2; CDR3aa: CASSMTGTVNTGELFF; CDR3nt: TGTGCCAGCAGCATGACCGGGACTGTGAACACCGGGGAGCTGTTTTTT
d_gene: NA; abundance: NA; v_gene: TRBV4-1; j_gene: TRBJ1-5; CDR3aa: CASSRGTAKGQPQHF; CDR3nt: TGCGCCAGCAGCCGCGGGACGGCGAAGGGGCAGCCCCAGCATTTT